This TCR beta chain appears in the sequencing data of a study of T-cell memory formation after mild COVID-19. Study details: There were largely donor-specific TCR clusters. Study-wide results and limits: From day 15 to 85, contracting clones were balanced between CD4 and CD8, whereas later expanders leaned toward CD4+. Nothing showed for sure that second-wave clones peaking on day 37 were SARS-CoV-2 specific. Among contracting clones, CD4+ were mainly CM/EM and CD8+ enriched in EMRA.

This clonotype showed up many times. No antigen is known for it. V trimming: 4 bases; J trimming: 0 bases; junction bases outside the gene matches: 14. Germline V gene data show CDR1 as SGHNT and CDR2 as YENEEA. The CDR3 covers 19 residues. From the 5' RACE reads, TCRdb called clonotypes with MiXCR, one entry per CDR3 protein. Seen here are over 120,000 distinct CDR3 sequences, around 27% observed once, and the top ten hold around 24%. The source is an adult woman who had mild COVID-19 (a few samples of this study predate the infection). Cell type and time point are not known. The source material was PBMCs or a T cell subset sorted from them (not recorded which). The gene calls are TRBV11-3 and TRBJ2-7, with 11 bases identical to TRBD1. The CDR3 loop is CASSSHPGTGGMSSYEQYF. CDR3 bases: TGTGCCAGCAGCTCTCACCCCGGGACAGGGGGTATGAGCTCCTACGAGCAGTACTTC.